This T cell receptor (beta chain) was profiled in a study of blood T cell repertoires in COVID-19. Study-level background: Samples of COVID-19 (acute and convalescent) were obtained from the United States, Italy and Spain. The cDNA or gDNA used as material had been derived from T cells, B-cell-depleted T cells, or PBMCs.

The germline gives CDR1 ENHRY, CDR2 SYGVKD. V shed 0 bases and J 4 bases; nucleotides not matched to a gene: 5. CDR3 size: 15 residues. In the source study's methods: Reference gene primer amplification yielded estimated nucleated cell counts. Measured with immunoSEQ multiplex PCR; TCRdb has only the in-frame clones, and not every one. V and J calls and clone size are copied from that table; D and trimming were computed from the DNA. Here the sample spans about 230,000 clones, 84% being singletons. The clonotype originates from a middle-aged man who had recovered from COVID-19. This chain connects TRBV10-3 to TRBJ1-1; 7 bases line up with TRBD1. Material for sequencing was peripheral blood. The CDR3: CAISESTAGGTEAFF. The CDR3 DNA follows: TGTGCCATCAGTGAGTCGACGGCAGGGGGCACTGAAGCTTTCTTT.